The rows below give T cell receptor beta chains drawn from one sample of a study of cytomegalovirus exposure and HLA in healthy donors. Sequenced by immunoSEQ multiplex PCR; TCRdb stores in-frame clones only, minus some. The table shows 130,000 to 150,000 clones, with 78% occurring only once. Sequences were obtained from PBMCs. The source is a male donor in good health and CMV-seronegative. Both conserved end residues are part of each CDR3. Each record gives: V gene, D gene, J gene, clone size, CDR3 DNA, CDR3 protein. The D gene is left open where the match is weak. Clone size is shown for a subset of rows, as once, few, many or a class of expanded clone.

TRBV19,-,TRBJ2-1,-,TGTGCCAGTAGCGCGCATCGGGATCCCCCCTACAATGAGCAGTTCTTC,CASSAHRDPPYNEQFF
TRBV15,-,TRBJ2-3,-,TGTGCCACCAGCAGAGAGACGAGGGCAAATACGCAGTATTTT,CATSRETRANTQYF
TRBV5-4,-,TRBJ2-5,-,TGTGCCAGCAGCTTGTTGGCGGGGAGGAGGGGAGAGACCCAGTACTTC,CASSLLAGRRGETQYF
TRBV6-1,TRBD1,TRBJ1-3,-,TGTGCCAGCGCAAAGGACAGGCCATTTGGAAACACCATATATTTT,CASAKDRPFGNTIYF
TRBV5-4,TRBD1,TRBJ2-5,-,TGTGCCAGCAGCTTGGGACAGGGCCAAGAGACCCAGTACTTC,CASSLGQGQETQYF
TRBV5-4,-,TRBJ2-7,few,TGTGCCAGCAGCCCTCAAGCGGTAGGCTTCGAGCAGTACTTC,CASSPQAVGFEQYF
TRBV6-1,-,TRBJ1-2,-,TGTGCCAGCAGTGAAGAGGGGTATGGTGGCTACACCTTC,CASSEEGYGGYTF
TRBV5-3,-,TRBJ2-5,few,TGTGCCAGATCGGGGCAGGGGGGAATAGGAGAGACCCAGTACTTC,CARSGQGGIGETQYF
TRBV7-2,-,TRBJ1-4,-,TGTGCCAGCAGCTTTTGGCCAGTTAATGAAAAACTGTTTTTT,CASSFWPVNEKLFF
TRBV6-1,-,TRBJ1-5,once,TGTGCCAGCAGTGAGCGTCCGGGACTTACCGGGACTGGCGATCAGCCCCAGCATTTT,CASSERPGLTGTGDQPQHF
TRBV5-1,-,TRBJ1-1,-,TGCGCCAGCAGCTTGGCTAGGAACACTGAAGCTTTCTTT,CASSLARNTEAFF
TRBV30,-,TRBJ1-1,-,TGTGCCTGGCAATCGAACACTGAAGCTTTCTTT,CAWQSNTEAFF
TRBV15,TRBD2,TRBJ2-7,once,TGTGCCACCAGCAGAGGGACGGGACTAGCGGCAATCATCTCCTACGAGCAGTACTTC,CATSRGTGLAAIISYEQYF
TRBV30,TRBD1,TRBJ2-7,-,TGTGCCTGGGGGGACAGGGGGCCCGAGCAGTACTTC,CAWGDRGPEQYF
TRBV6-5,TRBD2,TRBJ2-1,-,TGTGCCAGCAGTTCTTTCCTAGCGGTATACAATGAGCAGTTCTTC,CASSSFLAVYNEQFF
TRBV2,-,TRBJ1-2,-,TGTGCCAGCAGTGAACTGGAGGTGGGCCTCCGATCAGATGGCTACACCTTC,CASSELEVGLRSDGYTF
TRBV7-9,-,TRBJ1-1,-,TGTGCCAGCATCAGATCGACAGGGAACACTGAAGCTTTCTTT,CASIRSTGNTEAFF
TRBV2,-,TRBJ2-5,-,TGTGCCAGCAGTGACCTTGGACAGACGCAAGAGACCCAGTACTTC,CASSDLGQTQETQYF
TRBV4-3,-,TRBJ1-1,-,TGCGCCAGCAGCCAAATCAGGTACACTGAAGCTTTCTTT,CASSQIRYTEAFF
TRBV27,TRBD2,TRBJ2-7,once,TGTGCCAGCAGTTTCGAGAGACTAGCGGGAGTGTATGAGCAGTACTTC,CASSFERLAGVYEQYF
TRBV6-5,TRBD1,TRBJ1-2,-,TGTGCCAGCAATACCGCCGGGACAGCTAACTATGGCTACACCTTC,CASNTAGTANYGYTF
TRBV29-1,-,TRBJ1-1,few,TGCAGCGTTGGTGGCAGGTTGAACACTGAAGCTTTCTTT,CSVGGRLNTEAFF
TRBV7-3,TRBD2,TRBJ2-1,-,TGTGCCAGCAGCAAAAAGGGACTAGCGGGAGTGAATGAGCAGTTCTTC,CASSKKGLAGVNEQFF
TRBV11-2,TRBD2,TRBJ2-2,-,TGTGCCAGCAGCCCACGGACTAGCGGGAACACCGGGGAGCTGTTTTTT,CASSPRTSGNTGELFF
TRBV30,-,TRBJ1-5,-,TGTGCCTGGGGCTTCGGACAGATTGATCAGCCCCAGCATTTT,CAWGFGQIDQPQHF
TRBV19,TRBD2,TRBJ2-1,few,TGTGCCTCAATAGCGGGGGGGCTGGTCAATGAGCAGTTCTTC,CASIAGGLVNEQFF
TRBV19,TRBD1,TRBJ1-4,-,TGTGCCAGTGGGCGGGCAGGGGGCTTTGAAAAACTGTTTTTT,CASGRAGGFEKLFF
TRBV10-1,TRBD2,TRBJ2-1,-,TGCGCCAGCAGTGAGGGCCCTACTAGCGGACCCCTCTACAATGAGCAGTTCTTC,CASSEGPTSGPLYNEQFF
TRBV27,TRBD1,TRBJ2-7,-,TGTGCCAGCAGAACCTATCTCCGGGACAGGGGCTACGAGCAGTACTTC,CASRTYLRDRGYEQYF
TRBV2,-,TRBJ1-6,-,TGTGCCAGCAGTGAGGAGGAAGGCTGGACCTATAATTCACCCCTCCACTTT,CASSEEEGWTYNSPLHF
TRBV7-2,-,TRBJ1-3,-,TGTGCCAGCAGCCGCGACAGGAGCTCTGGAAACACCATATATTTT,CASSRDRSSGNTIYF
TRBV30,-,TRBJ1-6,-,TGTGCCTGGAGTGGAGGACAGTCCAATTCACCCCTCCACTTT,CAWSGGQSNSPLHF
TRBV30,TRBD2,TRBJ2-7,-,TGTGCCTGGAATGGCGGGAGAGCGGCCTACGAGCAGTACTTC,CAWNGGRAAYEQYF
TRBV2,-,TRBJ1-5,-,TGTGCCAGCAGTCAGGGTGGTCGGCAGCCCCAGCATTTT,CASSQGGRQPQHF
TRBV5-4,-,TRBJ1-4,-,TGTGCCAGCAGCACCGGGTCCAACGGTGAAAAACTGTTTTTT,CASSTGSNGEKLFF
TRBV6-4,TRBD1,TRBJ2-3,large,TGTGCCAGCAGTGACTCCGACCGGGACAGGCACACAGATACGCAGTATTTT,CASSDSDRDRHTDTQYF
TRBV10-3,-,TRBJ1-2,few,TGTGCCATCAGTGAGAACAGGGACGAAGGCTACACCTTC,CAISENRDEGYTF
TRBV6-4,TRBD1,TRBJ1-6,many,TGTGCCAGCAGTGACTCGACAGGGTCGAATTCACCCCTCCACTTT,CASSDSTGSNSPLHF
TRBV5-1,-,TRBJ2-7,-,TGCGCCAGCAGCTTGGGTGGAGGTTCCTACGAGCAGTACTTC,CASSLGGGSYEQYF
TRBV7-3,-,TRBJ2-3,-,TGTGCCAGCAGCTTAGGGCTGGTCGCAGATACGCAGTATTTT,CASSLGLVADTQYF
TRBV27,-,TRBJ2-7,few,TGTGCCAGCGGGGGCGGCTACGAGCAGTACTTC,CASGGGYEQYF
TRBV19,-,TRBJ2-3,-,TGTGCCAGTAGTATATTTGACAGCTACACAGATACGCAGTATTTT,CASSIFDSYTDTQYF
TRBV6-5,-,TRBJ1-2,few,TGTGCCAGCTCTATGCCGGGAGCTAACTATGGCTACACCTTC,CASSMPGANYGYTF
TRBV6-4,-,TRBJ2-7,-,TGTGCCAGCAGTGAACAGGTGGGCCCCTACGAGCAGTACTTC,CASSEQVGPYEQYF
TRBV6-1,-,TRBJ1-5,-,TGTGCCAGCAACGTAGGGGGGGGCCAGCCCCAGCATTTT,CASNVGGGQPQHF
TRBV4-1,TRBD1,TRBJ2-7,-,TGCGCCAGCAGCCAAGATTGGGTCCGGGACAGGGAATACGAGCAGTACTTC,CASSQDWVRDREYEQYF
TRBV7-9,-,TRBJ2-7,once,TGTGCCAGCAGCTCATGGCAGGGGCAAGGCGAGCAGTACTTC,CASSSWQGQGEQYF
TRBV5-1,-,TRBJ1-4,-,TGCGCCAGCAGCTTGGGGGTAACGTCCGGAGGTAATGAAAAACTGTTTTTT,CASSLGVTSGGNEKLFF
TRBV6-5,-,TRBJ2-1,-,TGTGCCAGCAGTAACCACAACAATGAGCAGTTCTTC,CASSNHNNEQFF
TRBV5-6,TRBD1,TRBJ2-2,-,TGTGCCAGCACCAGGACAGGGCGAGGCACCGGGGAGCTGTTTTTT,CASTRTGRGTGELFF
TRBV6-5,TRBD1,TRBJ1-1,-,TGTGCCAGCAGTGTTGGGACAGGGAGAACTGAAGCTTTCTTT,CASSVGTGRTEAFF
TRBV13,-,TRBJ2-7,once,TGTGCCAGCAGCTTATCCTCCAGCTCCTACGAGCAGTACTTC,CASSLSSSSYEQYF
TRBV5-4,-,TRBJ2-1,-,TGTGCCAGCAGCCCCGACAGTAATGAGCAGTTCTTC,CASSPDSNEQFF
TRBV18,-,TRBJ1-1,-,TGTGCCAGCTCACCAGGGGGGGATCTCACTGAAGCTTTCTTT,CASSPGGDLTEAFF